This T cell receptor (beta chain) was captured in a study of regulatory T cells in long-lasting Graves disease. The TCR beta library used iRepertoire HTBI primers with Arm-PCR amplification of CDR3. TCRdb analysed the multiplex PCR reads with MiXCR anew, one entry per CDR3 protein. In the table there are 390,000 or so distinct CDR3 sequences, about 11% of which are singletons. This CDR3 is built from 15 residues. Trimming stripped 3 bases from V and 7 bases from J, with 16 bases between. Germline V gene sequence: CDR1 MDHEN, CDR2 SYDVKM. Time point here: newly diagnosed GD, antithyroid drugs for less than 3 months. PBMC RNA served as the TCR library source. General study results and limits: Among samples with persistent disease, TRBV28, TRBJ1-2 and TRBJ2-5 were favored.

Notes on this clonotype: Its cognate antigen is unknown.

These data were also filed under a second study, of T cells in Graves' hyperthyroidism and ophthalmopathy. As reported in that work: Onset of ophthalmopathy came a median approximately 6 months after the model predicted it.

Here the sequenced sample was peripheral blood mononuclear cells (PBMCs), taken at new diagnosis, from a patient treated with antithyroid drugs. The chain joins TRBV28 to TRBJ1-5; perhaps TRBD1 as D (5 bases). This receptor was taken from a woman between 18 and 29 years old with Graves disease. CDR3 protein: CASSLRGWRTQPQHF. In DNA, the CDR3 is TGTGCCAGCAGTTTGCGGGGGTGGAGGACCCAGCCCCAGCATTTT. Full variable domain (rest looked up from reference TRBV28 and TRBJ1-5): DVKVTQSSRYLVKRTGEKVFLECVQDMDHENMFWYRQDPGLGLRLIYFSYDVKMKEKGDIPEGYSVSREKKERFSLILESASTNQTSMYLCASSLRGWRTQPQHFGDGTRLSIL.